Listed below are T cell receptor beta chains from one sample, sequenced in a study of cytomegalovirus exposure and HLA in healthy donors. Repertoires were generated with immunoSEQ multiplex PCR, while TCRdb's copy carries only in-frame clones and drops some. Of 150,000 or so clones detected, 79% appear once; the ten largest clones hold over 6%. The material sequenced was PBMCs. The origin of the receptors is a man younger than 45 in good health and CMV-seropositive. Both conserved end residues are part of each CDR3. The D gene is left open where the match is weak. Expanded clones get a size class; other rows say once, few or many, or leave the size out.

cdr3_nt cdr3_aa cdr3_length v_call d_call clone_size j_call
TGTGCCACCAAAAGAGTAGCGGGGGGGCCCTACGAGCAGTACTTC CATKRVAGGPYEQYF 15 TRBV15 TRBD2 NA TRBJ2-7
TGTGCCAGCAGCCCCGCGACTACAGAGACCCAGTACTTC CASSPATTETQYF 13 TRBV7-3 NA NA TRBJ2-5
TGTGCCAGCAGCTTAACGGGTGCGGGAGGAGAAAATGAGCAGTTCTTC CASSLTGAGGENEQFF 16 TRBV7-3 TRBD2 NA TRBJ2-1
TGTGCCAGCAGCCAAGATCGCGCTACTTGGGGCTACACCTTC CASSQDRATWGYTF 14 TRBV14 NA NA TRBJ1-2
TGTGCCAGTAGTATGGATCCGAGGGGGTTGAACAGGGACCGCCATTCACCCCTCCACTTT CASSMDPRGLNRDRHSPLHF 20 TRBV19 NA NA TRBJ1-6
TGTGCCAGCAGTTTGGGGGCGGGGGTACTCTACAATGAGCAGTTCTTC CASSLGAGVLYNEQFF 16 TRBV28 NA NA TRBJ2-1
TGTGCCAGCAGCAATAGCGGGGGCGGATACAATGAGCAGTTCTTC CASSNSGGGYNEQFF 15 TRBV7-2 TRBD2 NA TRBJ2-1
TGCAGTGCTAGCCCCTTTCATGAGCAGTTCTTC CSASPFHEQFF 11 TRBV20-1 NA NA TRBJ2-1
TGTGCCAGCAGCTCGACTAGCGGGAGTGGCTATGAGCAGTTCTTC CASSSTSGSGYEQFF 15 TRBV11-1 TRBD2 NA TRBJ2-1
TGCGCCAGCAGTGGTAGGGGATTGAGGCAAGAGACCCAGTACTTC CASSGRGLRQETQYF 15 TRBV23-1 NA NA TRBJ2-5
TGTGCCAGCAGCTTAGGGGAGTCCCAGGAAGCTTTCTTT CASSLGESQEAFF 13 TRBV11-1 NA once TRBJ1-1
TGTGCCAGCAGCTCGAGAGGGGAGCAGTACTTC CASSSRGEQYF 11 TRBV14 NA NA TRBJ2-7
TGTGCCACCAGCAGAGGCGGAGTTTCCTCTGGGGCCAACGTCCTGACTTTC CATSRGGVSSGANVLTF 17 TRBV15 NA NA TRBJ2-6
TGTGCCAGCTCACGTAACAGGGGCCAAGAGACCCAGTACTTC CASSRNRGQETQYF 14 TRBV18 TRBD1 NA TRBJ2-5
TGTGCCAGTTCTCCGGGACAGGGGTATCAGCCCCAGCATTTT CASSPGQGYQPQHF 14 TRBV19 TRBD1 NA TRBJ1-5
TGTGCCAGCAGTTCTAAGCGGGAGATATACGAGCAGTACTTC CASSSKREIYEQYF 14 TRBV27 TRBD2 NA TRBJ2-7
TGTGCCAGCAGTCCCTCCCCCAATCAGCCCCAGCATTTT CASSPSPNQPQHF 13 TRBV6-5 NA NA TRBJ1-5
TGTGCCAGCAGTTTGAGGGGGTCGGACACTGAAGCTTTCTTT CASSLRGSDTEAFF 14 TRBV27 NA once TRBJ1-1
TGTGCCAGCAGTTACGGGGGGGGCTTGGGTGAAGCTTTCTTT CASSYGGGLGEAFF 14 TRBV27 NA NA TRBJ1-1
TGTGCCAGCAGCAAAAATAGTTGGTCGGTGGACAATGAGCAGTTCTTC CASSKNSWSVDNEQFF 16 TRBV21-1 NA NA TRBJ2-1
TGCGCCAGCAGGGTTCGAACCACGGACACTGAGGCTTTCTTT CASRVRTTDTEAFF 14 TRBV5-1 NA NA TRBJ1-1
TGCAGCGTTGAGGGACTGGAAGAGACCCAGTACTTC CSVEGLEETQYF 12 TRBV29-1 NA NA TRBJ2-5
TGTGCCAGCAGCCCCCGGGGGTCGCCGGGAGACTACAATGAGCAGTTCTTC CASSPRGSPGDYNEQFF 17 TRBV9 NA once TRBJ2-1
TGTGCCAGTACCAAGACGGACAGTTTGGAGACCCAGTACTTC CASTKTDSLETQYF 14 TRBV19 NA few TRBJ2-5
TGTGCCAGTAGTGCGGACAGGGGCTATGGCTACACCTTC CASSADRGYGYTF 13 TRBV19 TRBD1 once TRBJ1-2
TGTGCCCGCGAGTGGAACACTGAAGCTTTCTTT CAREWNTEAFF 11 TRBV30 NA few TRBJ1-1
TGTGCCAGTGAATTCCGGGGGAGAGAAGAAGCTTTCTTT CASEFRGREEAFF 13 TRBV19 NA NA TRBJ1-1
TGTGCCGGCACCATAGAGGTGAGACAGCCCCAGCATTTT CAGTIEVRQPQHF 13 TRBV28 NA NA TRBJ1-5
TGTGCCAGCAGCAAGACTAGCGGGAGGGGGAACGAGCAGTACTTC CASSKTSGRGNEQYF 15 TRBV28 TRBD2 NA TRBJ2-7
TGTGCCACCCTGGGACAGGAGGGGATGAACACTGAAGCTTTCTTT CATLGQEGMNTEAFF 15 TRBV28 TRBD1 NA TRBJ1-1
TGTGCCAGCAGTTACTCGGCGGGAGGAATATACGAGCAGTACTTC CASSYSAGGIYEQYF 15 TRBV6-5 TRBD2 NA TRBJ2-7
TGTGCCAGCAGTTTTCTCGCAGGTACAGATACGCAGTATTTT CASSFLAGTDTQYF 14 TRBV28 NA NA TRBJ2-3
TGTGCCAGCAGCCTCCAGCGGGGGCCGAACACCGGGGAGCTGTTTTTT CASSLQRGPNTGELFF 16 TRBV7-9 TRBD2 NA TRBJ2-2
TGTGCCAGCAGCCGAACCGGGACAGGGGCTAAAGAGACCCAGTACTTC CASSRTGTGAKETQYF 16 TRBV7-9 TRBD1 NA TRBJ2-5
TGCGCCAGCAGCCAAGATCTAGGGAGCGAGCAGTACTTC CASSQDLGSEQYF 13 TRBV4-3 NA few TRBJ2-7
TGTGCCAGCAGCCCTGCGGGGGTGGACACTGAAGCTTTCTTT CASSPAGVDTEAFF 14 TRBV11-3 NA NA TRBJ1-1
TGCGCCAGCAGCCAAGGTACAGGGGGCTCATACACCGGGGAGCTGTTTTTT CASSQGTGGSYTGELFF 17 TRBV4-3 TRBD1 NA TRBJ2-2
TGTGCCAGCACCGCGGGAATGGCCGGGGAGCTGTTTTTT CASTAGMAGELFF 13 TRBV9 NA NA TRBJ2-2
TGTGCCAGCAGCTCCCGTCGACAGGGCCCAAGCGAGCAGTACTTC CASSSRRQGPSEQYF 15 TRBV7-2 TRBD1 NA TRBJ2-7
TGTGCCAGCAGCTTAGCAGGGGGCGAGTTCTTC CASSLAGGEFF 11 TRBV7-9 TRBD1 NA TRBJ2-1
TGTGCCTGGGCTAGTTCCTTTTGGAATGAGCAGTTCTTC CAWASSFWNEQFF 13 TRBV30 NA NA TRBJ2-1
TGTGCCAGCAGTCCTACCACAGGGACTCAGCCCCAGCATTTT CASSPTTGTQPQHF 14 TRBV27 NA few TRBJ1-5
TGTGCCTGGAGTGTAGAGGACAGGGTTTCACCCCTCCACTTT CAWSVEDRVSPLHF 14 TRBV30 TRBD1 NA TRBJ1-6
TGTGCCAGCAGAACCCCGACTAGCGGGACTAGCGAGCAGTACTTC CASRTPTSGTSEQYF 15 TRBV6-6 TRBD2 NA TRBJ2-7
TGTTCCAGCAGCTTAGGGGCGTTTGGCTACGAGCAGTACTTC CSSSLGAFGYEQYF 14 TRBV7-9 NA NA TRBJ2-7
TGCGCCAGCAGCTTGGGGCCGGGGAGCAATGAGCAGTTCTTC CASSLGPGSNEQFF 14 TRBV5-1 NA NA TRBJ2-1
TGTGCCAGCACCTCCTCAAGCGGGGGGATTACCTACGAGCAGTACTTC CASTSSSGGITYEQYF 16 TRBV27 TRBD2 NA TRBJ2-7
TGCGCCAGCAGCTTGCGGACTAGCGGGTCTCTACAGTATTTT CASSLRTSGSLQYF 14 TRBV5-1 TRBD2 few TRBJ2-3
TGTGCCAGCAGCTTAAATCCACCGACAGGTGGCGATGGCTACACCTTC CASSLNPPTGGDGYTF 16 TRBV7-3 NA NA TRBJ1-2
TGTGCCTGGAGTGTACTTAATGAAAAACTGTTTTTT CAWSVLNEKLFF 12 TRBV30 NA NA TRBJ1-4
TGCAGCGTTGTTGGACTAGCAGGCACAGATACGCAGTATTTT CSVVGLAGTDTQYF 14 TRBV29-1 TRBD2 NA TRBJ2-3